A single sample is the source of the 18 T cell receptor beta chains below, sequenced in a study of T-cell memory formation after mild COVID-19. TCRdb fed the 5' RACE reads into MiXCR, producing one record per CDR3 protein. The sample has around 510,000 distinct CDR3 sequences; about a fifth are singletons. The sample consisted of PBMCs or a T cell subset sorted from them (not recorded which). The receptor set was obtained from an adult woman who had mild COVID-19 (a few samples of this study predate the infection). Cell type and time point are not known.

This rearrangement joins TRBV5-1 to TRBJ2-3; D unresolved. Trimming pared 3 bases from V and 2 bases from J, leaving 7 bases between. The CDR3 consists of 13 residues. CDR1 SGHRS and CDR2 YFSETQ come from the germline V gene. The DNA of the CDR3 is TGCGCCAGCAGCTCGACTCTCACAGATACGCAGTATTTT. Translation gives CASSSTLTDTQYF.

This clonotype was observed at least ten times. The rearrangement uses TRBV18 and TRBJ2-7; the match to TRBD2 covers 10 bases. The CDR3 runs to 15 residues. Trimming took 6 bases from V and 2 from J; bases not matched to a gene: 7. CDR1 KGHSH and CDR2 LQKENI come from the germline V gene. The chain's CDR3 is CASSKGAGGTYEQYF. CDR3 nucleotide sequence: TGTGCCAGCTCTAAAGGAGCGGGAGGGACCTACGAGCAGTACTTC.

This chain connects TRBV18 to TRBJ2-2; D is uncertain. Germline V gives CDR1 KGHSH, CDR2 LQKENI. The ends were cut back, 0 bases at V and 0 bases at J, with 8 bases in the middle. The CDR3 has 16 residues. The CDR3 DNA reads TGTGCCAGCTCACCACCAGCTGGCGCGAACACCGGGGAGCTGTTTTTT. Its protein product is CASSPPAGANTGELFF.

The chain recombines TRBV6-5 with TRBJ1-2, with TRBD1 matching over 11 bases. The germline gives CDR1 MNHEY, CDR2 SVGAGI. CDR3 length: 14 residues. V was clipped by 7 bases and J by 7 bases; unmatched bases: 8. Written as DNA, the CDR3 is TGTGCCAGCAACGTCGGACAGGGGGCTAGTGGCTACACCTTC. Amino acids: CASNVGQGASGYTF.

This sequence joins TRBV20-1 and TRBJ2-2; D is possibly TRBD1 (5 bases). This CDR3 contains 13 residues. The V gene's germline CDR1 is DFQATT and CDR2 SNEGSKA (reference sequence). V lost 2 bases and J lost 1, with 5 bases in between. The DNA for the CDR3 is TGCAGTGCTAGAACAGGGAACACCGGGGAGCTGTTTTTT. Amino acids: CSARTGNTGELFF.

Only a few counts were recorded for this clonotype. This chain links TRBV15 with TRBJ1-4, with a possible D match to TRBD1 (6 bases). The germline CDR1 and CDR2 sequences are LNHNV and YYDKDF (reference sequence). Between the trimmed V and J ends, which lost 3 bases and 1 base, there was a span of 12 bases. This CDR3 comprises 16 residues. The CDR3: CATSSPTRGTNEKLFF. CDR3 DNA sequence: TGTGCCACCAGCAGCCCCACCAGGGGAACTAATGAAAAACTGTTTTTT. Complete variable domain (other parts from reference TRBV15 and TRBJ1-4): DAMVIQNPRYQVTQFGKPVTLSCSQTLNHNVMYWYQQKSSQAPKLLFHYYDKDFNNEADTPDNFQSRRPNTSFCFLDIRSPGLGDTAMYLCATSSPTRGTNEKLFFGSGTQLSVL.

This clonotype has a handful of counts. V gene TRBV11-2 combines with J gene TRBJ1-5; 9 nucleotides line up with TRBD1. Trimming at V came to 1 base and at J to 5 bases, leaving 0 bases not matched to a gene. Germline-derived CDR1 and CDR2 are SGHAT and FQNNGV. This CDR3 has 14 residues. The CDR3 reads CASSLGTGDQPQHF. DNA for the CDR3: TGTGCCAGCAGCTTAGGGACAGGGGATCAGCCCCAGCATTTT.

The chain's CDR3 is CASSLVHDPGLAGVGSYNEQFF. DNA of the CDR3: TGTGCCAGCAGCTTAGTTCACGACCCCGGACTAGCGGGAGTTGGGTCCTACAATGAGCAGTTCTTC. V and J are TRBV7-6 and TRBJ2-1; TRBD2 matches at 13 bases. The CDR3 is 22 residues long. CDR1 is SGHVS and CDR2 is FNYEAQ in the germline V gene. With V trimmed by 1 base and J by 1 base, 16 bases remained unmatched.

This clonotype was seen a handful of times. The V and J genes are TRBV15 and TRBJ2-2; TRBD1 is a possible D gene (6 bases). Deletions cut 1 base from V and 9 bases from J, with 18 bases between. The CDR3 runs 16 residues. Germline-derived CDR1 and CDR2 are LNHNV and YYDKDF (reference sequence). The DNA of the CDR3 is TGTGCCACCAGCAGAGGACAGGTCACCGGAGGCAGGGAGCTGTTTTTT. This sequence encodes CATSRGQVTGGRELFF.

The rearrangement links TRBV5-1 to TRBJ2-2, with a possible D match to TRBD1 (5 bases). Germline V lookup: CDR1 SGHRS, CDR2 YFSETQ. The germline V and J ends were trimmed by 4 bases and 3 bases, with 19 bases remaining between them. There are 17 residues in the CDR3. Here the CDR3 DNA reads TGCGCCAGCAGCCGAAAAGGACACCCAGGGCACACCGGGGAGCTGTTTTTT. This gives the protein CASSRKGHPGHTGELFF.

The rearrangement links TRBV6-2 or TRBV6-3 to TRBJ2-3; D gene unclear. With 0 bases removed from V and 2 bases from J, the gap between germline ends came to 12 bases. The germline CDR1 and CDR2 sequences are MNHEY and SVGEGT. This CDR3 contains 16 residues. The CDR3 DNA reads TGTGCCAGCAGTTACTCTTCCACCCAGGCCACAGATACGCAGTATTTT. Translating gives CASSYSSTQATDTQYF.

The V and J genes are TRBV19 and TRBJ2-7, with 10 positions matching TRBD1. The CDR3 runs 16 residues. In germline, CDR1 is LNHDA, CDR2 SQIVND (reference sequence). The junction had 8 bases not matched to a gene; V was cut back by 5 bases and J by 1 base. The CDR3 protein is CASSLKDRGSSYEQYF. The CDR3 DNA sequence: TGTGCCAGTAGTTTAAAGGACAGGGGGAGTTCCTACGAGCAGTACTTC.

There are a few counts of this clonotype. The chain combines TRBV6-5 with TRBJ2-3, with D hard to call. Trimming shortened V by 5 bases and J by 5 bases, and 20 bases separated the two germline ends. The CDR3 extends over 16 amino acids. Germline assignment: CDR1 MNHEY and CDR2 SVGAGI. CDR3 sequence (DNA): TGTGCCAGCAGTCCCCGGCCACAAGGATGGCAAGATACGCAGTATTTT. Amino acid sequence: CASSPRPQGWQDTQYF.

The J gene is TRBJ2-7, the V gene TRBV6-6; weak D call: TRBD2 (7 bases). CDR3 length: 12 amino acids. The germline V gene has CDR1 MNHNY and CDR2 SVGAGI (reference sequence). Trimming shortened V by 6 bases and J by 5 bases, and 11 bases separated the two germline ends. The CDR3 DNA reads TGTGCCAGCAGGGAGGGGGGGGACGAGCAGTACTTC. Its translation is CASREGGDEQYF.

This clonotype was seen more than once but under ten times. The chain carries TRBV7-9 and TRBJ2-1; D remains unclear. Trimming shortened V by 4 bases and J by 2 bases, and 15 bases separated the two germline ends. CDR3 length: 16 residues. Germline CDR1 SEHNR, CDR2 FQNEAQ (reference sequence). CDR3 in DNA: TGTGCCAGCAGCTCCAGCCTGGGCCAAGCCTACAATGAGCAGTTCTTC. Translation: CASSSSLGQAYNEQFF.

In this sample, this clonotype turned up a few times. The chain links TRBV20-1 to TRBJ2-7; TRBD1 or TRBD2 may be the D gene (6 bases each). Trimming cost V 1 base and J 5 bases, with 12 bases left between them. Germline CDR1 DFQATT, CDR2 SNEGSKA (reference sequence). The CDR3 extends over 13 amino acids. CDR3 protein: CSARAGAGNEQYF. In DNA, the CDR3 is TGCAGTGCTAGAGCGGGGGCCGGGAACGAGCAGTACTTC.

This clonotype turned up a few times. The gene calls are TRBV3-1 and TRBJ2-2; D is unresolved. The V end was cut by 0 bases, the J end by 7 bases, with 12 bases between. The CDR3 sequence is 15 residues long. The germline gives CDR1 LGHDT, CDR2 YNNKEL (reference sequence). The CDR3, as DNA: TGTGCCAGCAGCCAAGATCGATTAGAAGGCGGGGAGCTGTTTTTT. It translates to CASSQDRLEGGELFF.

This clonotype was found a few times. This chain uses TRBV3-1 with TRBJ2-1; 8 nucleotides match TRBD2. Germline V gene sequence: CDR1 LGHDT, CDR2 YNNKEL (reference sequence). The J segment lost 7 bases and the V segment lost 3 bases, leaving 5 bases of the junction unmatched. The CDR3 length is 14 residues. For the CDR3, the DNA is TGTGCCAGCAGCCACCCCCAGCGGGGGAATGAGCAGTTCTTC. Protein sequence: CASSHPQRGNEQFF.